These T cell receptor beta chains were read from a single sample in a study of shared clonotypes between healthy human individuals. Here immunoSEQ multiplex PCR was the method, and the copy in TCRdb shows in-frame clones only, minus some. This sample has 950,000 to 1,200,000 clones, with roughly 80% found just once. Sequenced input: memory CD4+ T cells from PBMCs. Receptor source: a young man in good health. Some clones in this sample may be carry-over from other donors' samples. The CDR3 runs from the conserved cysteine through the conserved F or W. A D gene is named only where the DNA matches it firmly. Size values are once, few and many counts, or a class for expanded clones, and some rows have none.

cdr3_aa: CASTPGTPRDGYTF; cdr3_nt: TGTGCCAGCACCCCCGGGACACCGCGCGATGGCTACACCTTC; d_call: -; clone_size: -; j_call: TRBJ1-2; v_call: TRBV7-8
cdr3_aa: CASSFVGANTEAFF; cdr3_nt: TGTGCCAGCAGCTTTGTAGGGGCGAACACTGAAGCTTTCTTT; d_call: -; clone_size: few; j_call: TRBJ1-1; v_call: TRBV11-2
cdr3_aa: CASSPGATNTEAFF; cdr3_nt: TGTGCCAGCAGCCCGGGGGCCACGAACACTGAAGCTTTCTTT; d_call: -; clone_size: -; j_call: TRBJ1-1; v_call: TRBV7-8
cdr3_aa: CASSFSAKNIQYF; cdr3_nt: TGTGCCAGCAGCTTTTCGGCCAAAAACATTCAGTACTTC; d_call: -; clone_size: -; j_call: TRBJ2-4; v_call: TRBV7-2
cdr3_aa: CASSLVFTGANVLTF; cdr3_nt: TGTGCCAGCAGCTTAGTCTTTACTGGGGCCAACGTCCTGACTTTC; d_call: -; clone_size: -; j_call: TRBJ2-6; v_call: TRBV7-2
cdr3_aa: CASSQDLASSTGELFF; cdr3_nt: TGCGCCAGCAGCCAAGATCTCGCTAGCAGCACCGGGGAGCTGTTTTTT; d_call: -; clone_size: -; j_call: TRBJ2-2; v_call: TRBV4-3
cdr3_aa: CAWDGRNYGYTF; cdr3_nt: TGTGCCTGGGATGGACGAAACTATGGCTACACCTTC; d_call: -; clone_size: -; j_call: TRBJ1-2; v_call: TRBV30
cdr3_aa: CASSQGIFRGGNTIYF; cdr3_nt: TGCGCCAGCAGCCAAGGTATATTCAGGGGAGGAAACACCATATATTTT; d_call: -; clone_size: -; j_call: TRBJ1-3; v_call: TRBV4-1
cdr3_aa: CASSYSSTGGDTEAFF; cdr3_nt: TGTGCCAGCAGTTACTCGAGCACCGGTGGGGACACTGAAGCTTTCTTT; d_call: -; clone_size: -; j_call: TRBJ1-1; v_call: TRBV6-5
cdr3_aa: CASSLRSSGANVLTF; cdr3_nt: TGTGCCAGCAGCTTGCGGAGCTCTGGGGCCAACGTCCTGACTTTC; d_call: -; clone_size: once; j_call: TRBJ2-6; v_call: TRBV5-4
cdr3_aa: CASSLGPLDYNEQFF; cdr3_nt: TGTGCCAGCAGCTTAGGCCCTCTGGACTACAATGAGCAGTTCTTC; d_call: -; clone_size: -; j_call: TRBJ2-1; v_call: TRBV7-3
cdr3_aa: CASSPEVAGVSEQFF; cdr3_nt: TGTGCCAGCAGCCCCGAGGTAGCGGGAGTTAGTGAGCAGTTCTTC; d_call: TRBD2; clone_size: -; j_call: TRBJ2-1; v_call: TRBV7-3
cdr3_aa: CASRDPGQDTYEQYF; cdr3_nt: TGTGCCAGCCGAGATCCGGGACAGGACACCTACGAGCAGTACTTC; d_call: TRBD1; clone_size: few; j_call: TRBJ2-7; v_call: TRBV6-1
cdr3_aa: CATSRGNLATSGTQYF; cdr3_nt: TGTGCCACCAGCAGAGGGAACCTAGCGACCTCGGGGACCCAGTACTTC; d_call: -; clone_size: -; j_call: TRBJ2-5; v_call: TRBV15
cdr3_aa: CASSVLGGAEAFF; cdr3_nt: TGTGCCAGCAGCGTATTGGGAGGGGCTGAAGCTTTCTTT; d_call: -; clone_size: -; j_call: TRBJ1-1; v_call: TRBV9
cdr3_aa: CASWGYWPGGYTF; cdr3_nt: TGTGCCAGCTGGGGCTACTGGCCGGGGGGCTACACCTTC; d_call: -; clone_size: -; j_call: TRBJ1-2; v_call: TRBV6-6
cdr3_aa: CASSLDFGQMNEKLFF; cdr3_nt: TGTGCCAGCAGCTTAGATTTCGGACAGATGAATGAAAAACTGTTTTTT; d_call: -; clone_size: -; j_call: TRBJ1-4; v_call: TRBV7-9
cdr3_aa: CASSYGGAKNIQYF; cdr3_nt: TGTGCCAGCAGTTATGGAGGTGCCAAAAACATTCAGTACTTC; d_call: -; clone_size: -; j_call: TRBJ2-4; v_call: TRBV28
cdr3_aa: CASSSIRGRGYETQYF; cdr3_nt: TGTGCCAGCAGCTCAATACGGGGGCGGGGGTATGAGACCCAGTACTTC; d_call: -; clone_size: -; j_call: TRBJ2-5; v_call: TRBV11-2
cdr3_aa: CAWSEPSGSFTDTQYF; cdr3_nt: TGTGCCTGGAGTGAACCTAGCGGGAGCTTCACAGATACGCAGTATTTT; d_call: TRBD2; clone_size: -; j_call: TRBJ2-3; v_call: TRBV30
cdr3_aa: CASRRGTSDQPQHF; cdr3_nt: TGTGCCAGCAGGAGGGGGACATCTGATCAGCCCCAGCATTTT; d_call: -; clone_size: -; j_call: TRBJ1-5; v_call: TRBV2
cdr3_aa: CASSSWDGYTF; cdr3_nt: TGTGCCAGCAGTTCGTGGGACGGCTACACCTTC; d_call: -; clone_size: -; j_call: TRBJ1-2; v_call: TRBV28
cdr3_aa: CASSGQAADTQYF; cdr3_nt: TGTGCCAGCAGTGGACAGGCGGCAGATACGCAGTATTTT; d_call: TRBD1; clone_size: -; j_call: TRBJ2-3; v_call: TRBV28
cdr3_aa: CASSFTSGRRDEQFF; cdr3_nt: TGTGCCAGCAGCTTTACTAGCGGGAGGCGGGATGAGCAGTTCTTC; d_call: -; clone_size: -; j_call: TRBJ2-1; v_call: TRBV12-1
cdr3_aa: CASSRGEGTDTQYF; cdr3_nt: TGTGCCAGCAGCCGGGGGGAGGGGACAGATACGCAGTATTTT; d_call: TRBD2; clone_size: -; j_call: TRBJ2-3; v_call: TRBV6-6
cdr3_aa: CASSPGPISYNEQFF; cdr3_nt: TGTGCCAGCAGCCCCGGACCCATCTCCTACAATGAGCAGTTCTTC; d_call: -; clone_size: -; j_call: TRBJ2-1; v_call: TRBV7-2
cdr3_aa: CSVGQLQETQYF; cdr3_nt: TGCAGCGTTGGACAGCTCCAAGAGACCCAGTACTTC; d_call: -; clone_size: -; j_call: TRBJ2-5; v_call: TRBV29-1
cdr3_aa: CASSVGAGEGYEQYF; cdr3_nt: TGTGCCAGCAGCGTAGGGGCAGGGGAGGGCTACGAGCAGTACTTC; d_call: -; clone_size: -; j_call: TRBJ2-7; v_call: TRBV9
cdr3_aa: CASSPRDRGLNEQFF; cdr3_nt: TGTGCCAGCAGCCCCCGGGACAGGGGGCTAAATGAGCAGTTCTTC; d_call: TRBD1; clone_size: few; j_call: TRBJ2-1; v_call: TRBV7-9
cdr3_aa: CASSRGLITYEQYF; cdr3_nt: TGTGCCAGCAGCCGGGGGCTGATCACCTACGAGCAGTACTTC; d_call: -; clone_size: -; j_call: TRBJ2-7; v_call: TRBV9
cdr3_aa: CASSHPGLIYEQYF; cdr3_nt: TGTGCCAGCAGCCATCCGGGACTTATCTACGAGCAGTACTTC; d_call: -; clone_size: -; j_call: TRBJ2-7; v_call: TRBV7-2
cdr3_aa: CASSLAGGSGRVTDTQYF; cdr3_nt: TGTGCCAGCAGCTTGGCGGGGGGTAGCGGGAGGGTCACAGATACGCAGTATTTT; d_call: TRBD2; clone_size: -; j_call: TRBJ2-3; v_call: TRBV5-4
cdr3_aa: CASSSSTSSYNEQFF; cdr3_nt: TGCGCCAGCAGCTCCTCGACTAGTTCCTACAATGAGCAGTTCTTC; d_call: -; clone_size: -; j_call: TRBJ2-1; v_call: TRBV5-1
cdr3_aa: CASSLDRVNYEQYF; cdr3_nt: TGTGCCAGCAGCTTGGACAGGGTGAACTACGAGCAGTACTTC; d_call: -; clone_size: many; j_call: TRBJ2-7; v_call: TRBV5-4
cdr3_aa: CASSPRRSWSTDTQYF; cdr3_nt: TGTGCCAGCAGCCCCAGACGGTCTTGGAGCACAGATACGCAGTATTTT; d_call: -; clone_size: once; j_call: TRBJ2-3; v_call: TRBV7-2
cdr3_aa: CSAGPVPSPTQYF; cdr3_nt: TGCAGCGCCGGTCCGGTCCCTTCACCGACCCAGTACTTC; d_call: -; clone_size: -; j_call: TRBJ2-5; v_call: TRBV29-1
cdr3_aa: CASSLAGLAGRLSSYNEQFF; cdr3_nt: TGTGCCAGCAGCTTAGCGGGGTTAGCGGGGCGCCTTAGCTCCTACAATGAGCAGTTCTTC; d_call: TRBD2; clone_size: -; j_call: TRBJ2-1; v_call: TRBV7-2
cdr3_aa: CASSSWGYTF; cdr3_nt: TGTGCCAGCAGTTCCTGGGGCTACACCTTC; d_call: -; clone_size: -; j_call: TRBJ1-2; v_call: TRBV6-1
cdr3_aa: CASSGGTSRNEQFF; cdr3_nt: TGCGCCAGCAGCGGGGGGACTAGTCGCAATGAGCAGTTCTTC; d_call: TRBD2; clone_size: -; j_call: TRBJ2-1; v_call: TRBV5-1
cdr3_aa: CASSSGQGVVQQYF; cdr3_nt: TGTGCCAGCAGCTCCGGACAGGGGGTAGTGCAGCAGTACTTC; d_call: TRBD1; clone_size: -; j_call: TRBJ2-7; v_call: TRBV11-2
cdr3_aa: CASRTSGSTGELFF; cdr3_nt: TGTGCTAGTAGGACTAGCGGGAGTACCGGGGAGCTGTTTTTT; d_call: TRBD2; clone_size: -; j_call: TRBJ2-2; v_call: TRBV12-5
cdr3_aa: CASSISLSSYNEQFF; cdr3_nt: TGTGCCAGTAGTATCAGCTTAAGCTCCTACAATGAGCAGTTCTTC; d_call: -; clone_size: -; j_call: TRBJ2-1; v_call: TRBV19
cdr3_aa: CATSVGQGPSYEQYF; cdr3_nt: TGTGCCACCAGCGTCGGACAGGGGCCCTCCTACGAGCAGTACTTC; d_call: TRBD1; clone_size: -; j_call: TRBJ2-7; v_call: TRBV15
cdr3_aa: CASSLAGGASATNEKLFF; cdr3_nt: TGTGCCAGCAGTTTAGCAGGGGGCGCCTCTGCAACTAATGAAAAACTGTTTTTT; d_call: TRBD1; clone_size: -; j_call: TRBJ1-4; v_call: TRBV28
cdr3_aa: CASSLGQGQLQYF; cdr3_nt: TGTGCCAGCAGCTTAGGACAGGGGCAACTCCAGTACTTC; d_call: TRBD1; clone_size: once; j_call: TRBJ2-7; v_call: TRBV5-6
cdr3_aa: CASSLSTETQYF; cdr3_nt: TGTGCCAGCAGTTTATCTACGGAGACCCAGTACTTC; d_call: -; clone_size: -; j_call: TRBJ2-5; v_call: TRBV28